This entry lists 22 T cell receptor beta chains sequenced from one sample in a study of tumor-infiltrating lymphocytes in primary liver carcinoma. Making TCR beta cDNA involved approximately 0.5 ug total RNA and a constant-region primer. Researchers made the TCR beta libraries by running three nested multiplex PCR rounds with slightly modified ARM-PCR. Rounds one and two of PCR, each of about 10 cycles, were primed with TRBV1-TRBV30 forward primers and a C-beta reverse primer. TCRdb passed the multiplex PCR reads through MiXCR, listing each CDR3 protein once. The sample has around 330,000 distinct CDR3 sequences; 65% are singletons. Blood RNA was derived from unsorted whole blood, and germline DNA was extracted too. The specimen was peripheral blood. These receptors were taken from a middle-aged man with primary liver carcinoma and hepatitis B virus infection.

To note about this clonotype: A much more abundant neighbour one base away suggests this may be a read error. The V and J genes are TRBV4-2 and TRBJ1-2; TRBD1 might be the D (6 bases). Per germline, CDR1 LGHNA and CDR2 YNFKEQ. The CDR3 totals 16 residues. CDR3 protein: CASNQDLGGTYYGYTF. The DNA for the CDR3 is TGTGCCAGCAACCAAGATTTAGGGGGAACTTACTATGGCTACACCTTC.

Remarks on this clonotype: This may stem from a read error, because a much larger clone lies one nucleotide away. The chain recombines TRBV6-6 with TRBJ2-1; D gene unclear. This CDR3 comprises 13 residues. The V gene lost 7 bases and the J gene lost 1 base, with 8 bases spanning the gap. CDR1 is MNHNY and CDR2 is SVGAGI in the germline V gene (reference sequence). Written as DNA, the CDR3 is TGTGCCAGCATGGACCTTTCCTACAATGAGCAGTTCTTC. Residues: CASMDLSYNEQFF.

The chain joins TRBV5-1 to TRBJ2-1, with a possible D match to TRBD1 (6 bases). Germline lookup yields CDR1 SGHRS and CDR2 YFSETQ. V shed 2 bases and J shed 8 bases, with 20 bases lying between them. The CDR3 sequence is 16 residues long. CDR3 DNA: TGCGCCAGCAGCTTAACCGGGACCGGCGCAGGGGATGAGCAGTTCTTC. It codes for CASSLTGTGAGDEQFF.

The chain carries TRBV23-1 and TRBJ1-1; no clear D gene. TRBV23-1 is designated an ORF whose function remains uncertain. The CDR3 consists of 16 residues. Trimming pared 4 bases from V and 10 bases from J, leaving 25 bases between. The CDR3 spells CASSRGLQVLVWGAFF. The CDR3 bases are TGCGCCAGCAGTCGAGGACTCCAGGTGTTGGTTTGGGGAGCTTTCTTT.

About this clonotype itself: Germline and junction disagree at one end, which may indicate a read error. This chain links TRBV6-1 with TRBJ2-2, with 10 nucleotides matching TRBD1. This CDR3 spans 13 amino acids. Germline CDR1 is MNHNS and CDR2 is SASEGT. The CDR3 spells CASRTGGVGELFF. The CDR3 DNA reads as TGTGCCTCAAGGACAGGGGGTGTCGGGGAACTGTTTTTT.

About this clonotype itself: A much more abundant neighbour one base away suggests this may be a read error. The chain has TRBV4-2 and TRBJ1-4; D is unclear. V dropped 0 bases and J dropped 7 bases, with 12 bases sitting between them. Germline CDR1 and CDR2: LGHNA and YNFKEQ. The CDR3 totals 15 residues. Written as DNA, the CDR3 is TGTGCCAGCAGCCAAGACCCGGGCCGGGGTGAAAAACTGTTTTTT. It encodes CASSQDPGRGEKLFF.

V and J are TRBV3-1 and TRBJ2-1, with 7 bases lining up with TRBD1. Germline V lookup: CDR1 LGHDT, CDR2 YNNKEL (reference sequence). CDR3 length: 14 amino acids. The V segment lost 4 bases and the J segment 5 bases; nucleotides outside the gene matches: 5. DNA of the CDR3: TGTGCCAGCAGCCTGTCAGGGGGAAACAATGAGCAGTTCTTC. It translates to CASSLSGGNNEQFF.

V usage is TRBV5-1 and J usage is TRBJ2-3, with a possible D match to TRBD1 (6 bases). The V and J ends lost 8 bases and 0 bases respectively, with 10 bases between them. There are 13 residues in the CDR3. Germline CDR1 is SGHRS and CDR2 is YFSETQ. CDR3 protein: CASSQGSTDTQYF. The CDR3 DNA reads TGCGCCAGTTCACAGGGTAGCACAGATACGCAGTATTTT. Variable domain in full (rest from reference TRBV5-1 and TRBJ2-3): KAGVTQTPRYLIKTRGQQVTLSCSPISGHRSVSWYQQTPGQGLQFLFEYFSETQRNKGNFPGRFSGRQFSNSRSEMNVSTLELGDSALYLCASSQGSTDTQYFGPGTRLTVL.

Regarding this clonotype: A much larger clone lies a single base off, so this may be a read error. The CDR3 region has the DNA TGTACCAGTCAAACCCAGGATGAGCAGTTCTTC. The encoded protein is CTSQTQDEQFF. The chain employs TRBV6-6 and TRBJ2-1; D not certain. The germline gives CDR1 MNHNY, CDR2 SVGAGI (reference sequence). The CDR3 contains 11 residues.

About this clonotype: The germline gene is not matched at one end of the junction; a read error may be the cause. The chain couples TRBV6-1 to TRBJ2-7; no firm D call. The CDR3 is 13 residues long. The germline CDR1 and CDR2 sequences are MNHNS and SASEGT. In nucleotides, the CDR3 is TGTGCCAGCAGAGAAGTCCAGTTTACCGAGCAGTACTTC. Translation: CASREVQFTEQYF.

On this clonotype itself: A much larger clone sits a single nucleotide away, making a read error possible. The J gene is TRBJ2-1, the V gene TRBV5-6, with 7 bases that match TRBD2. Germline V gene data show CDR1 as SGHDT and CDR2 as YYEEEE. The CDR3 loop spans 15 amino acids. CDR3: CASSWGDYLHNKQFF. The CDR3 bases are TGTGCCAGCAGCTGGGGGGACTACCTCCACAATAAGCAGTTCTTC.

Worth noting for this clonotype: A much larger clone lies one base from this, so it may be a read error. This CDR3 fails to terminate in the conserved phenylalanine or tryptophan, so it likely reflects a read error. J is TRBJ2-3 and V is TRBV4-2, with TRBD1 matching over 8 bases. Trimming cost V 0 bases and J 4 bases; bases outside gene matches: 9. The CDR3 has 17 amino acids. CDR1 LGHNA and CDR2 YNFKEQ come from the germline V gene. Here the CDR3 DNA reads TGTGCCAGCAGCCAAGATGGGAGGACAGGGAGCTCAGATACGCAGTATGTT. As protein: CASSQDGRTGSSDTQYV.

Notes on this clonotype: The junction does not match germline at one end; this may be a read error. This chain uses TRBV5-1 with TRBJ1-1, with D maybe TRBD1 (5 bases). The CDR3 is made up of 16 amino acids. Per the germline V gene, CDR1 is SGHRS and CDR2 is YFSETQ. This CDR3 is CVSILTSTGGGTEAFF. CDR3 bases: TGCGTCAGCATCCTGACCTCCACCGGGGGAGGGACTGAAGCTTTCTTT.

This clonotype was recorded at least ten times. This chain links TRBV29-1 with TRBJ2-5; unclear D gene. Germline V lookup: CDR1 SQVTM, CDR2 ANQGSEA. The CDR3 extends over 11 amino acids. The V and J ends lost 2 bases and 5 bases respectively, with 6 bases between them. The CDR3 loop reads CSVESLETQYF. The CDR3 nucleotides read TGCAGCGTTGAAAGCTTGGAGACCCAGTACTTC.

The chain links TRBV10-3 to TRBJ1-1; possible D gene TRBD1, 6 bases. This CDR3 comprises 16 residues. From germline, CDR1 is ENHRY and CDR2 SYGVKD. V gave up 5 bases and J gave up 7 bases, with 23 bases separating them. The CDR3, as DNA: TGTGCCATCAGTCCCTCCCCCGGAACAGGGACTTTTGAAGCTTTCTTT. This encodes CAISPSPGTGTFEAFF.

With regard to this clonotype: It may be a read error: a sequence one base away is much more abundant. This rearrangement joins TRBV12-3 or TRBV12-4 to TRBJ2-6; D may be TRBD1 (5 bases). The CDR3 runs to 16 residues. CDR3 in DNA: TGTGCCAGCAGTCTGGGCAGGCTCTCTGGGGCCAACCTCCTGACTTTC. As protein: CASSLGRLSGANLLTF.

This clonotype showed up just once. A much larger clone differs from this one at a single base, so this may be a read error. The V call is TRBV29-1, the J call TRBJ2-1; D is unclear. Looked up from germline, CDR1 is SQVTM and CDR2 is ANQGSEA. The CDR3 extends over 11 amino acids. In DNA form, the CDR3 reads TGCAGCGTTGTTAGGATCGATGAGCAGATCTTC. This translates into CSVVRIDEQIF.

A word on this clonotype: This may be a read error: a much more frequent sequence differs by one nucleotide. The chain couples TRBV6-5 to TRBJ1-1, with TRBD1 identical over 10 bases. Germline V lookup: CDR1 MNHEY, CDR2 SVGAGI. The CDR3 consists of 13 residues. Trimming removed 8 bases from V and 5 bases from J; junction bases left unmatched: 5. CDR3 sequence (DNA): TGTGCCAGCCTGGACAGGGGGGGGACTGAAGCTTTCTTT. Protein: CASLDRGGTEAFF.

This clonotype showed up just a few times. A read error may produce the germline difference seen at one junction end. This chain uses TRBV6-5 with TRBJ2-2; 11 nucleotides agree with TRBD1. The length of the CDR3 is 16 residues. The germline V gene has CDR1 MNHEY and CDR2 SVGAGI. CDR3 loop: CAGSRGQGVRTGELFF. CDR3 DNA sequence: TGTGCCGGCAGTAGGGGACAGGGGGTTCGGACCGGGGAGCTGTTTTTT.

Points on this clonotype: This may stem from a read error, because a much larger clone lies one nucleotide away. The chain recombines TRBV4-1 with TRBJ2-7; the match to TRBD1 covers 9 bases. CDR3 length equals 14 residues. Germline loops: CDR1 MGHRA, CDR2 YSYEKL. The CDR3 here is CTSSQADRGYEQYF. In nucleotides, the CDR3 is TGCACCAGCAGCCAAGCGGACAGGGGCTACGAGCAGTACTTC.

Points on this clonotype: A much bigger clone sits one base away, suggesting this may be a read error. V and J are TRBV7-8 and TRBJ2-1, with 9 positions matching TRBD2. Germline V gene data show CDR1 as SGHVS and CDR2 as FQNEAQ. The CDR3 has 15 amino acids. The CDR3 sequence is CASSSSGRLYNEHFF. CDR3 sequence (DNA): TGTGCCAGCAGCTCAAGCGGGAGGCTCTACAATGAGCACTTCTTC.

The chain is built from TRBV5-1 and TRBJ2-7; 7 nucleotides match TRBD2. Unmatched junction bases numbered 5, after V lost 0 bases and J lost 5 bases. CDR3 length equals 14 residues. Germline CDR1 and CDR2: SGHRS and YFSETQ. CDR3 sequence reads: CASSLEGLADEQYF. As DNA, the CDR3 is TGCGCCAGCAGCTTGGAAGGCCTAGCGGACGAGCAGTACTTC.